This T cell receptor (beta chain) was recorded in a study of identical twins. Notes on the study in general: Twins' excess sharing was less marked for out-of-frame beta sequences.

V lost 5 bases, J lost 1 base, and 12 bases lay in between. This CDR3 comprises 15 residues. The germline V gene encodes CDR1 MNHEY and CDR2 SMNVEV (reference sequence). Ten or more counts support this clonotype. Its target is unknown. In TCRdb, the 5' RACE reads were re-called with MiXCR into one record per CDR3 protein. The table includes around 370,000 distinct CDR3 sequences, roughly 9% detected once. Healthy Caucasians, and only they, were the donors. Specimen: naive T cells sorted from blood. V usage is TRBV27 and J usage is TRBJ1-5, with D tentatively TRBD1 (6 bases). The receptor was derived from a woman aged 50 to 60 in good health. The CDR3 sequence is CASSPDSLSNQPQHF. The CDR3, as DNA: TGTGCCAGCAGTCCGGACAGTTTGAGCAATCAGCCCCAGCATTTT.